Following are 7 T cell receptor beta chains from one sample sequenced in a study of blood T cell repertoires in COVID-19. The repertoire was sequenced with immunoSEQ multiplex PCR; TCRdb's copy has only in-frame clones and lacks some. This sample has 200,000 to 250,000 clones, with more than 80% found just once. Sample: PBMCs or T cells enriched from blood (not recorded which). The receptor set was obtained from a man in his sixties who had recovered from COVID-19.

V and J are TRBV6-1 and TRBJ1-2; the D is unclear. V lost 3 bases and J 3 bases, leaving 14 bases between the germline ends. The CDR3 consists of 15 residues. Per the germline V gene, CDR1 is MNHNS and CDR2 is SASEGT. This chain's CDR3 is CASSDPGKADYGYTF. CDR3 in DNA: TGTGCCAGCAGTGACCCCGGGAAGGCGGACTATGGCTACACCTTC.

This sequence joins TRBV5-1 and TRBJ1-2, with 9 bases fitting TRBD1. Germline lookup yields CDR1 SGHRS and CDR2 YFSETQ. The CDR3 has 16 residues. J was trimmed by 1 base and V by 3 bases; bases with no gene match: 7. The CDR3 spells CASSSVPGQGNYGYTF. In DNA, the CDR3 is TGCGCCAGCAGCTCCGTCCCGGGACAGGGTAACTATGGCTACACCTTC.

The rearrangement links TRBV20-1 to TRBJ2-3; D uncertain. Trimming shortened V by 6 bases and J by 6 bases, and 7 bases separated the two germline ends. There are 10 residues in the CDR3. Germline-derived CDR1 and CDR2 are DFQATT and SNEGSKA (reference sequence). CDR3 nucleotide sequence: TGCAGTGCCCTCCTGGATACGCAGTATTTT. It is translated as CSALLDTQYF.

The chain has TRBV7-3 and TRBJ1-3, with D possibly matching TRBD1 (6 bases). Germline V gene lookup returns CDR1 SGHTA and CDR2 FQGTGA. CDR3 length: 16 amino acids. Trimming took 1 base from V and 0 from J, leaving 10 bases between them. CDR3 coding DNA: TGTGCCAGCAGCTTAAGTGGGGGCAACTCTGGAAACACCATATATTTT. Translating it yields CASSLSGGNSGNTIYF.

Concerning this clone: Other DNA sequences in the same sample also yield this CDR3. This chain links TRBV2 with TRBJ1-5; D call uncertain. The germline gives CDR1 SNHLY, CDR2 FYNNEI. This CDR3 is 14 amino acids long. V was pared by 9 bases and J by 2 bases, with 14 bases between. CDR3 in DNA: TGTGCCAGTAGCGAAAGCTTACGCAATCAGCCCCAGCATTTT. Translation gives CASSESLRNQPQHF.

V and J are TRBV6-2 or TRBV6-3 and TRBJ1-3, with D unresolved. This CDR3 is 13 amino acids long. The V and J ends lost 5 bases and 9 bases respectively, with 14 bases between them. Germline V gene data show CDR1 as MNHEY and CDR2 as SVGEGT. The CDR3 coding sequence is TGTGCCAGCAGTGAGGGCGGCGTGAGCACCATATATTTT. Its translation: CASSEGGVSTIYF.

This clone was observed a few times. The rearrangement links TRBV7-9 to TRBJ2-1; D may be TRBD2 (5 bases). This CDR3 spans 15 amino acids. Germline V lookup: CDR1 SEHNR, CDR2 FQNEAQ (reference sequence). The V and J ends lost 1 base and 7 bases respectively, with 14 bases between them. The CDR3 loop reads CASSLVVLARNEQFF. Here the CDR3 DNA reads TGTGCCAGCAGCTTAGTCGTGCTAGCTAGGAATGAGCAGTTCTTC. Drawing the rest from reference TRBV7-9 and TRBJ2-1, the complete variable domain is DTGVSQNPRHKITKRGQNVTFRCDPISEHNRLYWYRQTLGQGPEFLTYFQNEAQLEKSRLLSDRFSAERPKGSFSTLEIQRTEQGDSAMYLCASSLVVLARNEQFFGPGTRLTVL.